What follows describes a single TCR beta chain. Its antigen is not identified. CD8 cells regarded as naive lacked CD45RO, were positively chosen for CCR7, and omitted terminally differentiated effector memory CD45RA+ cells. The donors, all of them Caucasian adults, lived in Nashville, Tennessee. The data originate from a study of shared clonotypes between healthy human individuals. About the research overall: CD4 naive and memory got three plates each, CD8 naive two, CD8 memory one. Study results and caveats: A handful of donors had roughly 5% of their naive CD4 clonotypes in common.

The table came from immunoSEQ multiplex PCR; TCRdb's copy has only in-frame clones and leaves some out. The repertoire holds 2 million to 2.5 million clones, about 93% seen once, with 1.5% to 2% in the top ten. V lost 1 base and J 0 bases, leaving 19 bases between the germline ends. Germline loops: CDR1 MGHRA, CDR2 YSYEKL. The CDR3 spans 18 residues. The rearrangement links TRBV4-1 to TRBJ2-7, with a weak D call TRBD1 (5 bases). Specimen: naive CD8+ T cells from PBMCs. The sequence derives from a man younger than 30 in good health. Some clones in this sample may be carry-over from other donors' samples. The CDR3: CASSQVVARQSSSYEQYF. CDR3 nucleotides: TGCGCCAGCAGCCAAGTTGTAGCCCGACAGTCCAGCTCCTACGAGCAGTACTTC.